A selection of T cell receptor beta chains follows, all from one sample in a study of blood T cell repertoires in COVID-19. The method was immunoSEQ multiplex PCR; TCRdb's version includes in-frame clones alone and lacks a portion of them. The repertoire consists of some 200,000 clones, with about 90% occurring once and the leading ten covering 7.5% to 10%. The sample comprised PBMCs or T cells enriched from blood (not recorded which). The origin of the receptors is a woman younger than 35 who had recovered from COVID-19. CDR3s include the opening cysteine and the closing phenylalanine or tryptophan. Fields, in order: D gene, CDR3 length, clone size, V gene, J gene, CDR3 protein, CDR3 DNA. A D gene is named only where the DNA matches it firmly. Only some rows state a clone size, as once, few, many or a class for expanded clones.

d_call: NA; cdr3_length: 13; clone_size: NA; v_call: TRBV30; j_call: TRBJ1-6; cdr3_aa: CAWRATYNSPLHF; cdr3_nt: TGTGCCTGGAGGGCCACCTATAATTCACCCCTCCACTTT
d_call: TRBD2; cdr3_length: 15; clone_size: NA; v_call: TRBV4-2; j_call: TRBJ2-1; cdr3_aa: CASSQEGGGYNEQFF; cdr3_nt: TGTGCCAGCAGCCAAGAGGGCGGGGGTTACAATGAGCAGTTCTTC
d_call: TRBD1; cdr3_length: 15; clone_size: NA; v_call: TRBV6-5; j_call: TRBJ1-2; cdr3_aa: CASSADRGSKSGYTF; cdr3_nt: TGTGCCAGCAGCGCTGACAGGGGATCTAAGAGTGGCTACACCTTC
d_call: TRBD1; cdr3_length: 16; clone_size: NA; v_call: TRBV27; j_call: TRBJ1-6; cdr3_aa: CASSSLDREGNSPLHF; cdr3_nt: TGTGCCAGCAGTTCGCTGGACAGGGAAGGTAATTCACCCCTCCACTTT
d_call: TRBD1; cdr3_length: 16; clone_size: NA; v_call: TRBV5-4; j_call: TRBJ2-7; cdr3_aa: CASSLETGAGSYEQYF; cdr3_nt: TGTGCCAGCAGCTTGGAGACAGGGGCCGGCTCCTACGAGCAGTACTTC
d_call: NA; cdr3_length: 13; clone_size: NA; v_call: TRBV2; j_call: TRBJ1-6; cdr3_aa: CASRRVLNSPLHF; cdr3_nt: TGTGCCAGCAGGCGGGTACTGAATTCACCCCTCCACTTT
d_call: NA; cdr3_length: 14; clone_size: NA; v_call: TRBV21-1; j_call: TRBJ2-3; cdr3_aa: CASLGQGESDTQYF; cdr3_nt: TGTGCCAGCTTAGGACAGGGGGAATCAGATACGCAGTATTTT
d_call: NA; cdr3_length: 13; clone_size: NA; v_call: TRBV19; j_call: TRBJ2-3; cdr3_aa: CASRGGITDTQYF; cdr3_nt: TGTGCCAGTAGGGGGGGAATCACAGATACGCAGTATTTT
d_call: NA; cdr3_length: 13; clone_size: NA; v_call: TRBV5-8; j_call: TRBJ1-2; cdr3_aa: CASSPRSFYGYTF; cdr3_nt: TGTGCCAGCAGCCCCCGGTCATTTTATGGCTACACCTTC
d_call: TRBD1; cdr3_length: 16; clone_size: NA; v_call: TRBV19; j_call: TRBJ2-3; cdr3_aa: CASSFVDRESPDTQYF; cdr3_nt: TGTGCCAGTAGTTTCGTGGACAGGGAATCTCCAGATACGCAGTATTTT
d_call: TRBD1; cdr3_length: 14; clone_size: NA; v_call: TRBV5-4; j_call: TRBJ1-1; cdr3_aa: CASSLTGENTEAFF; cdr3_nt: TGTGCCAGCAGCTTAACAGGGGAGAACACTGAAGCTTTCTTT
d_call: NA; cdr3_length: 12; clone_size: once; v_call: TRBV20-1; j_call: TRBJ2-5; cdr3_aa: CSASVAGEAQYF; cdr3_nt: TGCAGTGCTAGTGTAGCCGGGGAGGCCCAGTACTTC
d_call: TRBD1; cdr3_length: 15; clone_size: few; v_call: TRBV4-2; j_call: TRBJ2-1; cdr3_aa: CASSQVIKGANEQFF; cdr3_nt: TGTGCCAGCAGCCAAGTGATAAAGGGGGCCAATGAGCAGTTCTTC
d_call: TRBD1; cdr3_length: 14; clone_size: NA; v_call: TRBV28; j_call: TRBJ1-1; cdr3_aa: CASSPQGGVAEAFF; cdr3_nt: TGTGCCAGCAGTCCTCAGGGGGGAGTGGCTGAAGCTTTCTTT
d_call: NA; cdr3_length: 11; clone_size: NA; v_call: TRBV7-9; j_call: TRBJ1-1; cdr3_aa: CASSYQIEAFF; cdr3_nt: TGTGCCAGCAGCTACCAGATAGAAGCTTTCTTT
d_call: TRBD2; cdr3_length: 18; clone_size: NA; v_call: TRBV28; j_call: TRBJ2-6; cdr3_aa: CASSPLREGSSGANVLTF; cdr3_nt: TGTGCCAGCAGTCCACTTCGGGAGGGGAGCTCTGGGGCCAACGTCCTGACTTTC
d_call: TRBD1; cdr3_length: 15; clone_size: once; v_call: TRBV11-2; j_call: TRBJ1-4; cdr3_aa: CASSLWTAGGEKLFF; cdr3_nt: TGTGCCAGCAGCCTATGGACGGCAGGGGGGGAAAAACTGTTTTTT
d_call: NA; cdr3_length: 13; clone_size: NA; v_call: TRBV19; j_call: TRBJ1-2; cdr3_aa: CASSPGLNYGYTF; cdr3_nt: TGTGCCAGTAGTCCGGGACTGAACTATGGCTACACCTTC
d_call: TRBD2; cdr3_length: 15; clone_size: once; v_call: TRBV24-1; j_call: TRBJ2-2; cdr3_aa: CATGRGGVNTGELFF; cdr3_nt: TGTGCCACCGGGCGCGGGGGGGTGAACACCGGGGAGCTGTTTTTT
d_call: NA; cdr3_length: 17; clone_size: NA; v_call: TRBV6-1; j_call: TRBJ1-2; cdr3_aa: CASSEGRRVRTNYGYTF; cdr3_nt: TGTGCCAGCAGTGAAGGAAGACGGGTCCGTACTAACTATGGCTACACCTTC
d_call: NA; cdr3_length: 14; clone_size: NA; v_call: TRBV5-1; j_call: TRBJ1-2; cdr3_aa: CASSLASRNYGYTF; cdr3_nt: TGCGCCAGCAGCTTGGCGTCCAGAAACTATGGCTACACCTTC
d_call: NA; cdr3_length: 14; clone_size: NA; v_call: TRBV19; j_call: TRBJ2-2; cdr3_aa: CASSLGAGTGELFF; cdr3_nt: TGTGCCAGTAGTTTAGGGGCGGGCACCGGGGAGCTGTTTTTT
d_call: TRBD1; cdr3_length: 14; clone_size: NA; v_call: TRBV6-5; j_call: TRBJ1-2; cdr3_aa: CASNRDRGNYGYTF; cdr3_nt: TGTGCCAGCAATAGGGACAGGGGCAACTATGGCTACACCTTC
d_call: NA; cdr3_length: 15; clone_size: NA; v_call: TRBV2; j_call: TRBJ2-4; cdr3_aa: CASSVPGATKHIQYF; cdr3_nt: TGTGCCAGCAGCGTCCCAGGGGCCACCAAACACATTCAGTACTTC
d_call: NA; cdr3_length: 13; clone_size: NA; v_call: TRBV7-8; j_call: TRBJ2-7; cdr3_aa: CASSLGQLYEQYF; cdr3_nt: TGTGCCAGCAGCTTAGGACAGCTATACGAGCAGTACTTC
d_call: TRBD1; cdr3_length: 16; clone_size: NA; v_call: TRBV27; j_call: TRBJ1-6; cdr3_aa: CASSLSAGQGSSPLHF; cdr3_nt: TGTGCCAGCAGTTTATCAGCGGGACAGGGAAGCTCACCCCTCCACTTT
d_call: NA; cdr3_length: 14; clone_size: NA; v_call: TRBV5-1; j_call: TRBJ1-1; cdr3_aa: CASSRLGQNTEAFF; cdr3_nt: TGCGCCAGCAGCCGCCTGGGACAGAACACTGAAGCTTTCTTT
d_call: TRBD2; cdr3_length: 15; clone_size: NA; v_call: TRBV6-6; j_call: TRBJ2-7; cdr3_aa: CASSTRGGGTYEQYF; cdr3_nt: TGTGCCAGCAGTACACGGGGCGGGGGGACCTACGAGCAGTACTTC